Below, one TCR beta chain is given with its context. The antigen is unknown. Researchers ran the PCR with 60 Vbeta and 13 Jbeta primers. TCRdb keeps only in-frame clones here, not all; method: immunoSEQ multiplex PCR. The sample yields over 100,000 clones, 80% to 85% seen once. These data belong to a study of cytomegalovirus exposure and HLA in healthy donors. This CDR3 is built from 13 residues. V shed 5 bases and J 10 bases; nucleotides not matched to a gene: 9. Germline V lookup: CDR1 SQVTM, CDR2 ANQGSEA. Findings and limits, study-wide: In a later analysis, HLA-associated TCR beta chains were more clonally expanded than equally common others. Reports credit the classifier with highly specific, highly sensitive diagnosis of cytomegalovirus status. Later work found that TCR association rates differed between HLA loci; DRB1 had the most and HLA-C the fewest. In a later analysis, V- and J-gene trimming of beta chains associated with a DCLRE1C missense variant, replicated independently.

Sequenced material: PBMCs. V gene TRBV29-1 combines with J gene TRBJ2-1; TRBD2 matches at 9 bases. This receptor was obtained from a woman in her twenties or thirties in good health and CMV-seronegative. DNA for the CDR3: TGCAGCGTTAGCGTAGCGGGAGATGGCGAGCAGTTCTTC. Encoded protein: CSVSVAGDGEQFF.